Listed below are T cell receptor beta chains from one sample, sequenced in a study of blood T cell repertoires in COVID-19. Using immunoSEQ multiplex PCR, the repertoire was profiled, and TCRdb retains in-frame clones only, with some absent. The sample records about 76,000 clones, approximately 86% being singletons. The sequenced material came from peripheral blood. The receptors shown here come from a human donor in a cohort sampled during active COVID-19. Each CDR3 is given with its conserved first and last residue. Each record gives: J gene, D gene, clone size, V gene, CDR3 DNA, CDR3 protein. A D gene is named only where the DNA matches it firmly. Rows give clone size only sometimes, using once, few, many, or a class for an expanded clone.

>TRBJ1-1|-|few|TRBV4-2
TGTGCCAGCAGCCAAGTAGACACTGAAGCTTTCTTT
CASSQVDTEAFF
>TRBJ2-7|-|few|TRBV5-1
TGCGCCAGCGGCAGGCCGGGAACGGCCTCCTACGAGCAGTACTTC
CASGRPGTASYEQYF
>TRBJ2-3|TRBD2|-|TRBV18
TGTGCCAGCTCGCCCCCTAGCGGGGGGGCGTCAGATACGCAGTATTTT
CASSPPSGGASDTQYF
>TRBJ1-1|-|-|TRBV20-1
TGCAGTGCTAGCCCGGGAAATGAAGCTTTCTTT
CSASPGNEAFF
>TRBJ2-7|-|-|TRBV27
TGTGCCAGCAGTTCGTCAGGGTGGGCGTCCTACGAGCAGTACTTC
CASSSSGWASYEQYF
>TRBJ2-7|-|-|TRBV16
TGTGCCAGCAGCCAAGAGCTCTCCTACGAGCAGTACTTC
CASSQELSYEQYF
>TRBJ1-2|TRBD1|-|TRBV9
TGTGCCAGCAGCGTAATGGCTGGGACAGGGATAGGTAACGGCTACACCTTC
CASSVMAGTGIGNGYTF
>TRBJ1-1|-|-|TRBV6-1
TGTGCCAGCAGTGAAGGGCAGGGGATGAACACTGAAGCTTTCTTT
CASSEGQGMNTEAFF
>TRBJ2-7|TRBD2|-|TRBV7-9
TGTGCCAGCAGCCTTCCACCGGGACTAGCGGGAAAGGGGCAGTACTTC
CASSLPPGLAGKGQYF
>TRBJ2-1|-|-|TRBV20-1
TGCAGTGCTAGTGTAGAAGCCAATGAGCAGTTCTTC
CSASVEANEQFF
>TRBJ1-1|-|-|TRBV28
TGTGCCAGCGGAATTTTGATGAGGGACACTGAAGCTTTCTTT
CASGILMRDTEAFF
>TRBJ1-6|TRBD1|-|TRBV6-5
TGTGCCAGCAGTTTGGGACAGCAATTCACCCCGACACCCCTCCACTTT
CASSLGQQFTPTPLHF
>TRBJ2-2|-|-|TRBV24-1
TGTGCCACCAGTGACGTCCTAAGCACCGGGGAGCTGTTTTTT
CATSDVLSTGELFF
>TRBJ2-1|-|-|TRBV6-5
TGTGCCAGCGGAACTCAGGTTGAGCAGTTCTTC
CASGTQVEQFF
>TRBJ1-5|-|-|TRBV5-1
TGCGCCAGCAGTTCTGACAGTAATCAGCCCCAGCATTTT
CASSSDSNQPQHF
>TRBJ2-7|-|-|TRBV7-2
TGTGCCAGCAGCTTAGTCGGGGGATCCAACGAGCAGTACTTC
CASSLVGGSNEQYF
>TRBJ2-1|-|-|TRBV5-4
TGTGCCACCCGACCCGCGGAGGTCAATGAGCAGTTCTTC
CATRPAEVNEQFF
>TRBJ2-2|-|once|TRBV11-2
TGTGCCAGCAGCTGGACTGAATACACCGGGGAGCTGTTTTTT
CASSWTEYTGELFF
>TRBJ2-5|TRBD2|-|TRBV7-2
TGTGCCAGCAGCCTTAGCGGGAGGGCCGAGAAGACCCAGTACTTC
CASSLSGRAEKTQYF
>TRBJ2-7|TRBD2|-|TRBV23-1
TGCGCCAGCAGTCAATCCCTAGCGGGAGGGCCTTACGAGCAGTACTTC
CASSQSLAGGPYEQYF
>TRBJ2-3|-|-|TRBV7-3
TGTGCCAGCAGCTCGGGTAGCCCTAGCACAGATACGCAGTATTTT
CASSSGSPSTDTQYF